This record looks at one TCR beta chain sequence and its context. It lacks a known antigen. No qualities accompany the bases; no much larger clone lies one base away. Each clonotype received, on average, roughly 9.6x coverage in deep resolution sequencing performed on a MiSeq, where the target depth lay between 1 in 1 million and 1 in 200,000 T cells. The immunoSEQ hsTCRB Kit was used to generate the TCR beta libraries. The original pipeline was this. ImmunoSEQ Data Assistant and ImmunoSEQ Analyzer were used for data analysis, and V, D and J genes were assigned according to IMGT definitions. Clonality, with values ranging from 0 to 1, was calculated as one minus the normalized Shannon entropy of productive rearrangement frequencies. Public clonotype analysis was restricted to overrepresented clonotypes comprising at least 0.05% of each patient's repertoire. About a dozen repertoires from age-matched healthy donors, obtained from immuneACCESS, served as clonality controls. TCRdb re-hosts the immuneACCESS table, in-frame sequences only. Its copies lack some clones; in the studies checked, an unresolved V gene accounts for under half of them, and the cause for the rest is not known. The V and J calls and the clone size are those of that table, but D and trimming were determined from the DNA. Recorded for this sample are roughly 150,000 clones; roughly 76% of them occurred a single time. The top ten clones comprise about 5% of the sample.

This sample was taken from a study of cytotoxic CD8 clonotypes in ibrutinib-treated CLL (dated by TCRdb to about 2021). Concerning the study at large: In this cohort, approximately 14 patients were treatment-naive and about a dozen were relapsed/refractory, while fewer than 18 had unmutated IGHV. Partial responses were observed in 24 patients and complete responses in 2; after a median follow-up of around 68 months, remission was maintained in 14 patients and progression was observed in approximately 12. Response samples were taken after a median of roughly 12 months on treatment, ranging from roughly 6 to 36 months. On average, each sample had a few hundred thousand productive templates and more than 85,000 productive rearrangements. Of the approximately 90 people in the trial, some 28 had longitudinal samples available. Cryopreserved peripheral blood mononuclear cells were collected before treatment, at response, and at either disease progression or sustained remission. Patients were still on ibrutinib when every remission and progressive disease sample was collected.

The paper as a whole reports these results and caveats: Public clonotypes were rare and either shrank or stayed stable during treatment, and the rise in clonality at ibrutinib response reflected expansion of private clonotypes. Clonality increased at ibrutinib response, stayed stable in sustained remission, and fell back toward baseline at progression. Sustained-remission and progressing patients did not have matched sampling times, and lymph node repertoires were not examined. Baseline clonality was found to be higher than that of age-matched healthy donors and was strongly correlated with circulating CD8+ T-cell counts.

What the time point label conveys for this sample: around 25 months on ibrutinib. Approximately 2 micrograms of genomic DNA were extracted from cryopreserved PBMCs for TCR beta library preparation. Longitudinal blood samples from CLL patients receiving ibrutinib monotherapy were subjected to high-throughput TCR beta sequencing. The patients took part in an open-label, single-center phase 2 trial of ibrutinib monotherapy. This TCR was sampled from a human donor with chronic lymphocytic leukemia. The specimen was PBMCs, collected after 24 months of ibrutinib treatment.

The CDR3 region has the sequence CASSWDSSAYEQYF. The DNA sequence is given as TGTGCCAGCAGTTGGGACAGCTCAGCCTACGAGCAGTACTTC. The chain was built from TRBV6-5 and TRBJ2-7; 7 of the junction bases match TRBD1. From cysteine to phenylalanine, the CDR3 is 14 amino acids long. Only the CDR3 DNA is retained, 42 bases long and in frame from the first base. As encoded in the germline V gene, CDR1 is MNHEY while CDR2 is SVGAGI. Trimming removed 4 bases from V and 2 bases from J; the gene matches leave 5 bases unexplained.